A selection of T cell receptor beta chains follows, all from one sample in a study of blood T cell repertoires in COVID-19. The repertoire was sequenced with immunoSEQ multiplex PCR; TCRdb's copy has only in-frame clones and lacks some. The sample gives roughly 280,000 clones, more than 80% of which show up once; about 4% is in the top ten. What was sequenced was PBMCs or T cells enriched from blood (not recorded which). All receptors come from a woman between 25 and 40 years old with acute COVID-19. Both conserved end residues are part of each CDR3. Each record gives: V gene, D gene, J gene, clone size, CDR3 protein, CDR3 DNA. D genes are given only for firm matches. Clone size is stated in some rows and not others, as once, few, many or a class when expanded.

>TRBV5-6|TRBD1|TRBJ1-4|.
CASSSGDRDEKLFF
TGTGCCAGCAGCTCGGGGGACAGGGATGAAAAACTGTTTTTT
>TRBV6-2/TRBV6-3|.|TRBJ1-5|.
CASSYSVVDQPQHF
TGTGCCAGCAGTTACTCTGTAGTCGATCAGCCCCAGCATTTT
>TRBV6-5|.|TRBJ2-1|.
CASRMRDEQFF
TGTGCCAGCAGGATGAGAGATGAGCAGTTCTTC
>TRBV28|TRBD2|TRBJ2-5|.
CASSLGLAGKYQETQYF
TGTGCCAGCAGTCTCGGACTAGCGGGAAAGTACCAAGAGACCCAGTACTTC
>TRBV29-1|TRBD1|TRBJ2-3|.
CSAGQDTDTQYF
TGCAGCGCTGGACAGGACACAGATACGCAGTATTTT
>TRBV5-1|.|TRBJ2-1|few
CASSLPAGYNEQFF
TGCGCCAGCAGCCTCCCCGCCGGGTACAATGAGCAGTTCTTC
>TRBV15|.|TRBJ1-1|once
CATSRDLQLEAFF
TGTGCCACCAGCAGAGATCTACAGCTTGAAGCTTTCTTT
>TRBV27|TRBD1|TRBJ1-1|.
CASNRGGEFTEAFF
TGTGCCAGCAACAGGGGAGGAGAGTTCACTGAAGCTTTCTTT
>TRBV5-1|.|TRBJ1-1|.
CARSQGCTEAFF
TGCGCCAGATCACAGGGTTGCACTGAAGCTTTCTTT
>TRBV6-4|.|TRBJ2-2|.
CASSERAETGELFF
TGTGCCAGCAGTGAGCGGGCGGAGACCGGGGAGCTGTTTTTT
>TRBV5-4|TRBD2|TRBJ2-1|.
CASSPGLVYTGEQFF
TGTGCCAGCAGCCCGGGACTAGTGTACACAGGTGAGCAGTTCTTC
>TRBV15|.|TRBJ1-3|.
CATSRDVDSSGNTIYF
TGTGCCACCAGCAGAGACGTGGACAGCTCTGGAAACACCATATATTTT
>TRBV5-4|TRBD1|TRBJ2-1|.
CASSPGQGANEQFF
TGTGCCAGCAGCCCCGGACAGGGCGCCAATGAGCAGTTCTTC
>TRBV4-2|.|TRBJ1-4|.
CASSQDAGNEKLFF
TGTGCCAGCAGCCAAGATGCAGGGAATGAAAAACTGTTTTTT
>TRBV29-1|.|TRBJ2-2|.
CSVVYGGKNTGELFF
TGCAGCGTTGTGTATGGCGGGAAGAACACCGGGGAGCTGTTTTTT
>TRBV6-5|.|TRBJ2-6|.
CASSTRQAKIHVLTF
TGTGCCAGCAGTACCCGACAGGCAAAAATCCACGTCCTGACTTTC
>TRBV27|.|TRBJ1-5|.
CASSQNSNQPQHF
TGTGCCAGTTCCCAAAATAGCAATCAGCCCCAGCATTTT
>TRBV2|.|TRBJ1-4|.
CASSPLRFNEKLFF
TGTGCCAGCAGTCCCCTGCGATTTAATGAAAAACTGTTTTTT
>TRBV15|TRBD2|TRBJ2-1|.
CATSRGGLADIYNEQFF
TGTGCCACCAGCAGAGGTGGACTAGCGGACATCTACAATGAGCAGTTCTTC
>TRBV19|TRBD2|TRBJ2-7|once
CASSALAGLAYEQYF
TGTGCCAGTAGTGCTCTAGCGGGATTAGCCTACGAGCAGTACTTC
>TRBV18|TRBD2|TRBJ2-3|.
CASSPPGSGSYRDTQYF
TGTGCCAGCTCACCACCGGGAAGCGGGAGTTATAGAGATACGCAGTATTTT
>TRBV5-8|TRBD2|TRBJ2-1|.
CASSLPLFTSGKLNNEQFF
TGTGCCAGCAGCTTGCCGCTTTTTACTAGCGGGAAATTGAACAATGAGCAGTTCTTC
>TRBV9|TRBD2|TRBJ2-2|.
CASSPTSAYTGELFF
TGTGCCAGCAGCCCCACTAGCGCTTACACCGGGGAGCTGTTTTTT
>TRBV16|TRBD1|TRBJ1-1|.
CASSPSGGAFF
TGTGCCAGCAGCCCCTCAGGGGGAGCTTTCTTT
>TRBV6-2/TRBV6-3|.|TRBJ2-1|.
CASSMGYEQFF
TGTGCCAGCAGTATGGGCTATGAGCAGTTCTTC
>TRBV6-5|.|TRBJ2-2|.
CASSWAQPGELFF
TGTGCCAGCAGTTGGGCCCAGCCCGGGGAGCTGTTTTTT
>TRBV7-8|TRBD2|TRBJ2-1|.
CASSPPAGGNNEQFF
TGTGCCAGCAGCCCTCCCGCGGGAGGAAACAATGAGCAGTTCTTC
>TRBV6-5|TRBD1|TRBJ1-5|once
CASTGTGDQPQHF
TGTGCCAGCACAGGAACAGGGGATCAGCCCCAGCATTTT
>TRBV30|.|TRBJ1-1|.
CACQGAEAFF
TGTGCCTGTCAGGGTGCTGAAGCTTTCTTT
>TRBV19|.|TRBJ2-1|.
CASSPSVLGNEQFF
TGTGCCAGTAGTCCGTCGGTACTAGGCAATGAGCAGTTCTTC
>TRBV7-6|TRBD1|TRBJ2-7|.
CASGAAGTGDYEQYF
TGTGCCAGCGGCGCGGCCGGGACAGGGGATTACGAGCAGTACTTC
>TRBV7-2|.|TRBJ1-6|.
CASSLGPNSPLHF
TGTGCCAGCAGCTTGGGGCCGAATTCACCCCTCCACTTT
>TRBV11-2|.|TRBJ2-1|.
CASSLLRTGSGGSYNEQFF
TGTGCCAGCAGCTTACTAAGAACGGGGAGCGGCGGTTCCTACAATGAGCAGTTCTTC
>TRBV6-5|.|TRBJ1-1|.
CASNRRGGEAFF
TGTGCCAGCAACCGTAGAGGGGGTGAAGCTTTCTTT
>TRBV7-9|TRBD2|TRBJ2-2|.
CASSLDTSGGGKLFF
TGTGCCAGCAGCCTAGACACTAGCGGAGGGGGAAAGCTGTTTTTT
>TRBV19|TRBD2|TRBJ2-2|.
CASSPLAGANTGELFF
TGTGCCAGTAGTCCTCTAGCGGGAGCAAACACCGGGGAGCTGTTTTTT
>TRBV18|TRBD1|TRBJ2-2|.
CASSADQGANTGELFF
TGTGCCAGCTCAGCCGACCAGGGGGCGAACACCGGGGAGCTGTTTTTT
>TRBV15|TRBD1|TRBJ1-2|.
CATSRGGQGGYTF
TGTGCCACCAGCAGAGGGGGACAGGGGGGCTACACCTTC
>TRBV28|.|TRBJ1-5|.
CASSLEDRGYQPQHF
TGTGCCAGCAGTTTGGAGGACAGAGGATATCAGCCCCAGCATTTT
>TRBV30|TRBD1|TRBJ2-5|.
CALSTGGETQYF
TGTGCCCTCAGCACAGGGGGAGAGACCCAGTACTTC
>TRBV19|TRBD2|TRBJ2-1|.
CASRLAGSSYNEQFF
TGTGCCAGCCGACTAGCGGGAAGCTCCTACAATGAGCAGTTCTTC